These 20 T cell receptor beta chains were all obtained from the same sample, sequenced in a study of CD8 T cell repertoires and HIV-1 epitope variants. The protocol was immunoSEQ multiplex PCR, while the TCRdb copy is restricted to in-frame clones and leaves out a portion. The table has 6,000 to 8,000 clones, 66% seen once. Which antigens these TCRs recognize remains unknown. Sequences were obtained from cultured CD8+ T cells derived from PBMCs. The receptors originated from a male donor with HIV.

V usage is TRBV5-6 and J usage is TRBJ2-3; D tentatively fits TRBD1 or TRBD2 (5 bases each). Germline V gene sequence: CDR1 SGHDT, CDR2 YYEEEE. The CDR3 is made up of 16 amino acids. V dropped 1 base and J dropped 1 base, with 13 bases sitting between them. CDR3 sequence (DNA): TGTGCCAGCAGCTTGAAAACGGGGCGGGGCACAGATACGCAGTATTTT. Its translation: CASSLKTGRGTDTQYF.

V and J are TRBV29-1 and TRBJ2-1; 9 positions match TRBD1. The CDR3 spans 13 residues. Germline V lookup: CDR1 SQVTM, CDR2 ANQGSEA. The J segment lost 14 bases and the V segment lost 6 bases, leaving 14 bases of the junction unmatched. The DNA for the CDR3 is TGCAGCGTGATAGGACAGGGGCTTTGGGAAAAGTTCTTC. Translated: CSVIGQGLWEKFF.

The genes are TRBV5-4 and TRBJ2-1, with D perhaps matching TRBD2 (5 bases). Germline V gene data show CDR1 as SGHNT and CDR2 as YYREEE (reference sequence). With 4 bases removed from V and 9 bases from J, the gap between germline ends came to 14 bases. CDR3 length: 13 residues. CDR3 bases: TGTGCCAGCAGCCAAAATAGCGTTGTTGAGCAGTTCTTC. Translating gives CASSQNSVVEQFF.

The genes are TRBV4-1 and TRBJ1-1; possibly TRBD1 for D (5 bases). The CDR3 spans 15 residues. V lost 1 base, J lost 1 base, and 10 bases lay in between. The germline gives CDR1 MGHRA, CDR2 YSYEKL. The CDR3 spells CASSQGAGRNTEAFF. CDR3 coding DNA: TGCGCCAGCAGCCAAGGGGCAGGGCGGAACACTGAAGCTTTCTTT.

Only a few counts were recorded for this clone. The chain joins TRBV28 to TRBJ1-4, with D unclear. This CDR3 is built from 13 residues. Germline values: CDR1 MDHEN, CDR2 SYDVKM. Trimming cost V 5 bases and J 0 bases, with 4 bases left between them. DNA of the CDR3: TGTGCCAGCAGTCCTGCAACTAATGAAAAACTGTTTTTT. As protein: CASSPATNEKLFF.

The chain carries TRBV29-1 and TRBJ2-1, with TRBD1 matching 8 bases. Germline V gives CDR1 SQVTM, CDR2 ANQGSEA. V lost 6 bases to trimming and J lost 4 bases; unmatched junction nucleotides: 26. CDR3 size: 20 residues. CDR3 loop: CSVRASDRGEVGQPYNEQFF. The CDR3 bases are TGCAGCGTCCGGGCATCCGACAGGGGCGAGGTTGGGCAACCTTACAATGAGCAGTTCTTC.

This chain connects TRBV9 to TRBJ1-2, with TRBD1 matching 9 bases. V shed 2 bases and J 8 bases; nucleotides not matched to a gene: 10. Germline V gene data show CDR1 as SGDLS and CDR2 as YYNGEE. There are 15 residues in the CDR3. CDR3 bases: TGTGCCAGCAGCGTTAGGGACAGGGATCGTGACGGCTACACCTTC. Translating gives CASSVRDRDRDGYTF.

The chain joins TRBV30 to TRBJ2-7; D gene unclear. Germline CDR1 reads GTSNPN; CDR2 reads SVGIG (reference sequence). The CDR3 is 13 residues long. V lost 8 bases to trimming and J lost 6 bases, with 20 bases between them. Here the CDR3 reads CATLHFPTGEQYF. The CDR3 DNA sequence: TGTGCCACCTTACACTTCCCCACGGGCGAGCAGTACTTC.

DNA for the CDR3: TGTGCCAGCAGCGTAAACCTCCAGGAAGGAAGGGAAGAGACCCAGTACTTC. Protein: CASSVNLQEGREETQYF. V gene TRBV9 combines with J gene TRBJ2-5, with D uncertain. The CDR3 is 17 amino acids. CDR1 SGDLS and CDR2 YYNGEE come from the germline V gene. V gave up 1 base and J gave up 3 bases, with 19 bases separating them. The full variable domain, with the rest looked up from reference TRBV9 and TRBJ2-5, is DSGVTQTPKHLITATGQRVTLRCSPRSGDLSVYWYQQSLDQGLQFLIQYYNGEERAKGNILERFSAQQFPDLHSELNLSSLELGDSALYFCASSVNLQEGREETQYFGPGTRLLVL.

The rearrangement links TRBV7-2 to TRBJ2-5; tentative D call: TRBD2 (5 bases). The length of the CDR3 is 15 residues. The germline V gene has CDR1 SGHTA and CDR2 FQGNSA. V was trimmed by 4 bases and J by 2 bases, leaving 14 bases between them. The CDR3 is CASSSAGIDQETQYF. CDR3 DNA sequence: TGTGCCAGCAGCTCCGCCGGGATAGATCAAGAGACCCAGTACTTC. Full variable domain (remainder filled in from reference TRBV7-2 and TRBJ2-5): GAGVSQSPSNKVTEKGKDVELRCDPISGHTALYWYRQSLGQGLEFLIYFQGNSAPDKSGLPSDRFSAERTGGSVSTLTIQRTQQEDSAVYLCASSSAGIDQETQYFGPGTRLLVL.

This clone was seen once. V is TRBV28 and J is TRBJ2-7; maybe TRBD2 (6 bases). The CDR3 has 16 amino acids. The V end was cut by 4 bases, the J end by 1 base, with 17 bases between. The germline V gene encodes CDR1 MDHEN and CDR2 SYDVKM. CDR3 DNA sequence: TGTGCCAGCAGTTCCTATTACGGGAGAGGGTCCTACGAGCAGTACTTC. Translated: CASSSYYGRGSYEQYF.

This chain uses TRBV7-9 with TRBJ2-3; D possibly corresponds to TRBD1 (6 bases). V gave up 8 bases and J gave up 6 bases, with 12 bases separating them. The germline V gene has CDR1 SEHNR and CDR2 FQNEAQ (reference sequence). The CDR3 extends over 12 amino acids. The CDR3 region has the DNA TGTGCCAGCGAGGGGGTCGAGGATACGCAGTATTTT. This sequence encodes CASEGVEDTQYF. Full variable domain (outside the CDR3, taken from reference TRBV7-9 and TRBJ2-3): DTGVSQNPRHKITKRGQNVTFRCDPISEHNRLYWYRQTLGQGPEFLTYFQNEAQLEKSRLLSDRFSAERPKGSFSTLEIQRTEQGDSAMYLCASEGVEDTQYFGPGTRLTVL.

By its share, this clone is medium-sized. The chain employs TRBV4-2 and TRBJ2-5; TRBD2 matches 8 bases. The V and J ends lost 1 base and 3 bases, in that order; junction bases with no gene match: 4. The CDR3 loop spans 15 amino acids. CDR1 LGHNA and CDR2 YNFKEQ come from the germline V gene. The CDR3 nucleotides are TGTGCCAGCAGCCAAGGCGGAGCGGGGGAAGAGACCCAGTACTTC. Encoded protein: CASSQGGAGEETQYF.

The chain has TRBV7-9 and TRBJ2-7; TRBD2 might be the D (5 bases). Trimming took off 2 bases at V and 2 bases at J, with 10 bases between the two ends. This CDR3 contains 14 residues. Germline-derived CDR1 and CDR2 are SEHNR and FQNEAQ (reference sequence). The CDR3 sequence is CASSLSGIPYEQYF. The CDR3, as DNA: TGTGCCAGCAGCTTATCGGGGATCCCCTACGAGCAGTACTTC.

The chain has TRBV2 and TRBJ2-2; the match to TRBD1 covers 7 bases. Looked up from germline, CDR1 is SNHLY and CDR2 is FYNNEI. The CDR3 runs 17 residues. With V trimmed by 0 bases and J by 4 bases, 8 bases remained unmatched. Here the CDR3 DNA reads TGTGCCAGCAGTGAAGCGCTGGCAGGGGGAAGCACCGGGGAGCTGTTTTTT. The encoded protein is CASSEALAGGSTGELFF.

This clone was found a few times. V usage is TRBV29-1 and J usage is TRBJ1-2; D may be TRBD1 (6 bases). Trimming left V 7 bases short and J 5 bases short, with 14 bases between. Looked up from germline, CDR1 is SQVTM and CDR2 is ANQGSEA. This CDR3 has 12 amino acids. The CDR3 DNA reads TGCAGCGCTCGCGGGGGCGGTTATGGCTACACCTTC. Translated: CSARGGGYGYTF.

The chain uses TRBV7-9 and TRBJ2-5, with D uncertain. Germline V gene sequence: CDR1 SEHNR, CDR2 FQNEAQ (reference sequence). V lost 4 bases and J lost 3, with 15 bases in between. CDR3 length: 15 amino acids. CDR3 bases: TGTGCCAGCAGCTCCCTGTTGGGTTCGAAAGAGACCCAGTACTTC. Translation gives CASSSLLGSKETQYF. Together with reference TRBV7-9 and TRBJ2-5, the CDR3 gives the full variable domain: DTGVSQNPRHKITKRGQNVTFRCDPISEHNRLYWYRQTLGQGPEFLTYFQNEAQLEKSRLLSDRFSAERPKGSFSTLEIQRTEQGDSAMYLCASSSLLGSKETQYFGPGTRLLVL.

This chain links TRBV28 with TRBJ1-1, with 8 nucleotides matching TRBD1. The V and J ends lost 5 bases and 1 base, in that order; junction bases with no gene match: 12. The CDR3 spans 17 residues. Germline V gene data show CDR1 as MDHEN and CDR2 as SYDVKM. CDR3 nucleotides: TGTGCCAGCAGTCCCCTGCACCGGACAGGGCGGAACACTGAAGCTTTCTTT. It is translated as CASSPLHRTGRNTEAFF.

This clone was observed once. The CDR3 region is CASSETSGDQDEQFF. In nucleotides, the CDR3 is TGTGCCAGCAGTGAAACTAGCGGGGACCAGGATGAGCAGTTCTTC. The chain combines TRBV6-4 with TRBJ2-1, with 10 bases identical to TRBD2. The CDR3 totals 15 residues. CDR1 and CDR2 from the germline V gene are MRHNA and SNTAGT. Germline trimming cut 3 bases from V and 8 bases from J; bases unmatched to any gene: 7.

The V and J genes are TRBV7-2 and TRBJ2-2; 7 bases are a match to TRBD1. This CDR3 is built from 16 residues. Losses at the gene ends were 0 bases for V and 7 bases for J; bases not matched to a gene: 8. From germline, CDR1 is SGHTA and CDR2 FQGNSA. This chain's CDR3 is CASSLARDSVHGELFF. The CDR3 nucleotides are TGTGCCAGCAGCTTAGCCCGGGACAGCGTACACGGGGAGCTGTTTTTT. The full variable domain, completed using reference TRBV7-2 and TRBJ2-2, is GAGVSQSPSNKVTEKGKDVELRCDPISGHTALYWYRQSLGQGLEFLIYFQGNSAPDKSGLPSDRFSAERTGGSVSTLTIQRTQQEDSAVYLCASSLARDSVHGELFFGEGSRLTVL.